The clone carrying this T cell receptor beta chain came up many times. Its antigen is still unknown. Germline V lookup: CDR1 SEHNR, CDR2 FQNEAQ (reference sequence). Trimming stripped 0 bases from V and 2 bases from J, with 10 bases between. The CDR3 covers 15 residues. This record belongs to a study of T cell repertoires in cytomegalovirus infection. Across the study: It can be stated that public TCR beta signatures indicated CMV infection as well as a matching HLA type. General study findings and limits: Dominating the ex vivo response were HLA-C-restricted CMV-specific TCR beta clonotypes.

TCRdb used MiXCR to reprocess the reads, holding one entry per CDR3 protein. In the table there are 150,000 to 200,000 distinct CDR3 sequences, 13% to 15% of which are singletons. The specimen sequenced was PBMCs. The chain uses TRBV7-9 and TRBJ1-1; D remains ambiguous. The clonotype originates from a human donor in good health (CMV status not recorded). Some clones in this sample may be carry-over from other donors' samples. The chain's CDR3 is CASSLAFGINTEAFF. Written as DNA, the CDR3 is TGTGCCAGCAGCTTAGCATTCGGCATAAACACTGAAGCTTTCTTT.